This TCR beta chain was sequenced in a study of blood T cell repertoires in COVID-19. Libraries were prepared by immunoSEQ multiplex PCR; TCRdb keeps only in-frame clonotypes and omits some of them. The table shows a few hundred thousand clones, with roughly 80% occurring only once. CDR1 is LGHNA, CDR2 YSLEER, per germline. Losses at the gene ends were 3 bases for V and 9 bases for J; bases not matched to a gene: 9. This CDR3 is 16 amino acids long. This clonotype was obtained from a woman aged 50 to 60 who had recovered from COVID-19. The sequenced material came from PBMCs or T cells enriched from blood (not recorded which). This chain joins TRBV4-3 and TRBJ2-1; TRBD2 aligns across 12 bases. The CDR3 DNA is TGCGCCAGCAGCCAGTATCTAGCGGGAGGGTCGGGTGAGCAGTTCTTC. Translating it yields CASSQYLAGGSGEQFF.